This entry lists 13 T cell receptor beta chains sequenced from one sample in a study of identical twins. MiXCR, run by TCRdb on the 5' RACE reads, gives a single entry per CDR3 protein. The sample contains about 240,000 distinct CDR3 sequences, about 12% of which appear only once. These data were also filed under a second study, of yellow fever vaccine responses in identical twins.

What was sequenced was memory (CD45RO+) T cells sorted from blood. Source of these receptors: a woman aged 18 to 35 in good health.

The sample holds many counts of this clonotype. The V gene is TRBV12-3 or TRBV12-4, the J gene TRBJ1-1; maybe TRBD1 (5 bases). V lost 8 bases, J lost 0 bases, and 13 bases lay in between. The CDR3 covers 14 residues. CDR3: CASGLTQVNTEAFF. CDR3 nucleotides: TGTGCCAGCGGCCTGACACAGGTGAACACTGAAGCTTTCTTT.

The J gene is TRBJ2-2, the V gene TRBV7-9; the match to TRBD2 covers 8 bases. CDR3 length: 15 amino acids. Germline lookup yields CDR1 SEHNR and CDR2 FQNEAQ (reference sequence). With 2 bases clipped from V and 6 bases from J, the junction kept 5 bases outside the gene matches. The CDR3 DNA follows: TGTGCCAGCAGCTTATACGCGGGAGGTTCCGGGGAGCTGTTTTTT. It is translated as CASSLYAGGSGELFF. The full variable domain, rest sourced from reference TRBV7-9 and TRBJ2-2, is DTGVSQNPRHKITKRGQNVTFRCDPISEHNRLYWYRQTLGQGPEFLTYFQNEAQLEKSRLLSDRFSAERPKGSFSTLEIQRTEQGDSAMYLCASSLYAGGSGELFFGEGSRLTVL.

This clonotype was seen more than once but under ten times. The rearrangement links TRBV11-1 to TRBJ2-7; 8 nucleotides line up with TRBD2. CDR1 is SGHAT and CDR2 is FQDESV in the germline V gene (reference sequence). V was clipped by 5 bases and J by 3 bases; unmatched bases: 9. The length of the CDR3 is 15 residues. The CDR3 bases are TGTGCCAGCAGCCCGCGGGCGGGAGGAAACTACGAGCAGTACTTC. Amino acids: CASSPRAGGNYEQYF. The variable domain in full, completed from reference TRBV11-1 and TRBJ2-7, reads EAEVAQSPRYKITEKSQAVAFWCDPISGHATLYWYRQILGQGPELLVQFQDESVVDDSQLPKDRFSAERLKGVDSTLKIQPAELGDSAMYLCASSPRAGGNYEQYFGPGTRLTVT.

V usage is TRBV12-3 or TRBV12-4 and J usage is TRBJ2-1, with 12 nucleotides matching TRBD1. This CDR3 contains 16 residues. V trimming: 7 bases; J trimming: 8 bases; junction bases outside the gene matches: 12. CDR3 in DNA: TGTGCCAGCACTTCAGCACCGGGACAGGGGGCCGATGAGCAGTTCTTC. Protein product: CASTSAPGQGADEQFF.

There are many counts of this clonotype. This chain joins TRBV12-3 or TRBV12-4 and TRBJ1-6; weak D call: TRBD1 (6 bases). V gave up 3 bases and J gave up 9 bases, with 12 bases separating them. CDR3 length equals 14 residues. The CDR3 reads CASSLSRGGSPLHF. CDR3 in DNA: TGTGCCAGCAGTTTGTCCAGGGGTGGTTCACCCCTCCACTTT.

This clonotype was seen only a few times. V is TRBV3-1 and J is TRBJ2-1; D unresolved. CDR3 length equals 15 residues. V shed 0 bases and J shed 3 bases, with 9 bases lying between them. Looked up from germline, CDR1 is LGHDT and CDR2 is YNNKEL (reference sequence). The chain's CDR3 is CASSQDLLIYNEQFF. In nucleotides, the CDR3 is TGTGCCAGCAGCCAAGATCTTTTGATCTACAATGAGCAGTTCTTC.

The V call is TRBV20-1, the J call TRBJ2-1; 13 nucleotides align to TRBD2. This CDR3 spans 16 amino acids. Germline V lookup: CDR1 DFQATT, CDR2 SNEGSKA (reference sequence). With 2 bases clipped from V and 8 bases from J, the junction kept 9 bases outside the gene matches. The CDR3 protein is CSARWTSGSGGDEQFF. The CDR3 bases are TGCAGTGCTAGATGGACTAGCGGGAGTGGGGGGGATGAGCAGTTCTTC.

The V and J genes are TRBV9 and TRBJ2-2; D gene ambiguous. V lost 3 bases and J 3 bases, leaving 12 bases between the germline ends. The CDR3 totals 15 residues. Germline values: CDR1 SGDLS, CDR2 YYNGEE. The chain's CDR3 is CASSAHPTDTGELFF. The CDR3 region has the DNA TGTGCCAGCAGCGCCCATCCAACCGACACCGGGGAGCTGTTTTTT.

The chain employs TRBV7-9 and TRBJ1-3, with unresolved D. The CDR3 is 14 residues long. The V end lost 3 bases, the J end lost 2 bases, and 8 bases lay between the germline ends. The V gene's germline CDR1 is SEHNR and CDR2 FQNEAQ (reference sequence). In nucleotides, the CDR3 is TGTGCCAGCAGCTTCGGGGAAGCTGGAAACACCATATATTTT. It codes for CASSFGEAGNTIYF.

V usage is TRBV6-4 and J usage is TRBJ2-2; D is perhaps TRBD1 (6 bases). The CDR3 runs to 15 residues. CDR1 and CDR2 from the germline V gene are MRHNA and SNTAGT. Trimming shortened V by 5 bases and J by 2 bases, and 12 bases separated the two germline ends. CDR3 in amino acids: CASSLTGDNTGELFF. DNA for the CDR3: TGTGCCAGCAGTTTGACAGGTGACAACACCGGGGAGCTGTTTTTT.

The chain is built from TRBV29-1 and TRBJ2-5, with D possibly being TRBD1 (6 bases). Germline assignment: CDR1 SQVTM and CDR2 ANQGSEA. This CDR3 is built from 12 residues. The V and J ends lost 7 bases and 4 bases respectively, with 13 bases between them. The CDR3: CSAVRGPETQYF. The CDR3 DNA reads as TGCAGCGCCGTCAGGGGTCCAGAGACCCAGTACTTC.

The CDR3 DNA follows: TGTGCCAGCAGCCAAGTACTAGCGACATACAATGAGCAGTTCTTC. This gives the protein CASSQVLATYNEQFF. The V gene is TRBV4-2, the J gene TRBJ2-1; TRBD2 matches 7 bases. The J segment lost 4 bases and the V segment lost 1 base, leaving 4 bases of the junction unmatched. The CDR3 spans 15 residues. The germline gives CDR1 LGHNA, CDR2 YNFKEQ.

This clonotype was detected a few times. The chain joins TRBV3-1 to TRBJ2-1; D not resolved. The V and J ends lost 6 bases and 9 bases respectively, with 12 bases between them. CDR1 and CDR2 (germline): LGHDT, YNNKEL (reference sequence). The CDR3 length is 12 residues. As DNA, the CDR3 is TGTGCCAGCAGTTTGATCGGCACTGAGCAGTTCTTC. As protein: CASSLIGTEQFF.